Shown below are 6 T cell receptor beta chains from a single sample sequenced in a study of Graves' ophthalmopathy and Graves' hyperthyroidism. Amplification of the TCR beta CDR3 regions used RNA transcripts (as template). The first round was an RT-PCR with HTBI primers, and the second round was a multiplex PCR. TCRdb used MiXCR to reprocess the multiplex PCR reads, holding one entry per CDR3 protein. The sample includes hundreds of thousands of distinct CDR3 sequences, roughly two fifths of them seen just once. The sample taken for sequencing was peripheral blood. The receptor source for this set is an adult man with Graves' ophthalmopathy.

The gene calls are TRBV19 and TRBJ1-1; a possible D gene is TRBD1 (6 bases). V was shortened by 4 bases and J by 3 bases, with 12 bases between the two germline ends. The CDR3 has 14 residues. Germline CDR1 is LNHDA and CDR2 is SQIVND (reference sequence). The chain's CDR3 is CASSTGAGYTEAFF. In DNA form, the CDR3 reads TGTGCCAGTAGTACAGGGGCAGGGTACACTGAAGCTTTCTTT.

Turning to this clonotype: A clone one base away is much larger, so this may be a read error. This chain links TRBV19 with TRBJ2-6; 8 bases fit TRBD1. This CDR3 has 20 amino acids. Germline V lookup: CDR1 LNHDA, CDR2 SQIVND (reference sequence). This CDR3 reads CASGMGRGRMVSSGANVLTF. DNA for the CDR3: TGTGCCAGTGGTATGGGCAGGGGGCGAATGGTGAGCTCTGGGGCCAACGTCCTGACTTTC.

This clonotype has a handful of counts. The chain employs TRBV27 and TRBJ1-3, with no clear D. The CDR3 has 17 residues. The V end lost 5 bases, the J end lost 0 bases, and 17 bases lay between the germline ends. CDR1 is MNHEY and CDR2 is SMNVEV in the germline V gene (reference sequence). CDR3 protein: CASSPKLPRNSGNTIYF. CDR3 coding DNA: TGTGCCAGCAGTCCCAAACTACCACGGAACTCTGGAAACACCATATATTTT.

Comment on this clonotype: This may stem from a read error, because a much larger clone lies one nucleotide away. This rearrangement joins TRBV20-1 to TRBJ2-7; 12 bases line up with TRBD2. The CDR3 is 13 residues long. Germline V lookup: CDR1 DFQATT, CDR2 SNEGSKA (reference sequence). After removal of 6 bases from V and 9 bases from J, the junction contained 9 bases not matched to a gene. The CDR3 sequence: CSARLAGAAGQYF. CDR3 DNA: TGCAGTGCCAGACTAGCGGGAGCTGCCGGGCAGTACTTC.

This clonotype was seen repeatedly, ten times or more. The chain joins TRBV19 to TRBJ1-3; unclear D gene. Trimming removed 6 bases from V and 0 bases from J, with 15 bases in between. Germline CDR1 reads LNHDA; CDR2 reads SQIVND (reference sequence). This CDR3 has 16 residues. CDR3 protein: CASSSLDVRSGNTIYF. CDR3 coding DNA: TGTGCCAGTAGCTCCCTGGACGTGCGCTCTGGAAACACCATATATTTT.

This clonotype was observed many times. The genes are TRBV2 and TRBJ1-4, with D hard to call. V was clipped by 6 bases and J by 7 bases, with 9 bases between them. Germline lookup yields CDR1 SNHLY and CDR2 FYNNEI. The length of the CDR3 is 12 residues. The CDR3 loop reads CASRLISEKLFF. The DNA for the CDR3 is TGTGCCAGCAGGTTAATCAGTGAAAAACTGTTTTTT.